The sequence of this TCR beta chain was determined in a study of cytomegalovirus exposure and HLA in healthy donors. The CDR3 has 15 residues. The V end was cut by 0 bases, the J end by 2 bases, with 10 bases between. Germline CDR1 and CDR2: SGHRS and YFSETQ. Primers for the PCR totalled 60 Vbeta and 13 Jbeta. TCRdb's copy holds only in-frame clones and misses some; the assay was immunoSEQ multiplex PCR. The sample includes around 160,000 clones, 80% to 85% of them seen just once. Nominally healthy donors were sampled, though unrecorded immune exposures were likely. With respect to this clone: The antigen remains unidentified.

General study findings and limits: Apparent HLA restriction characterized most CMV-associated TCR beta chains in a later analysis.

J is TRBJ2-3 and V is TRBV5-1, with a tentative D call TRBD1 (6 bases). The sequenced material came from PBMCs. This receptor was obtained from a young woman in good health and CMV-seronegative. CDR3 sequence (DNA): TGCGCCAGCAGCTTGGTCGGACAGATCACAGATACGCAGTATTTT. Its translation: CASSLVGQITDTQYF.